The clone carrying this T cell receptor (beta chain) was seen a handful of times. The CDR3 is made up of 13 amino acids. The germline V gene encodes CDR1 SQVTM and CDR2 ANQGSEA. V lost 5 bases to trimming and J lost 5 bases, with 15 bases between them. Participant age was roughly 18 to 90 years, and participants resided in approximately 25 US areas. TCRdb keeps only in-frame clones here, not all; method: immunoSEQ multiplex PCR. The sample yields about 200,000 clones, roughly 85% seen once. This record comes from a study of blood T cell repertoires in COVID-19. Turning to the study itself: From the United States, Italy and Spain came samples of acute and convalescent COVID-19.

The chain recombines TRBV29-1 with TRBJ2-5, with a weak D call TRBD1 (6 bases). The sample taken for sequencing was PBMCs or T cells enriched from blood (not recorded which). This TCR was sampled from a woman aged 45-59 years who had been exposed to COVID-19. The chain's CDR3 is CSVKTGSGETQYF. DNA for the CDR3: TGCAGCGTTAAGACAGGCTCAGGGGAGACCCAGTACTTC. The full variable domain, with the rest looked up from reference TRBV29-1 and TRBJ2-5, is SAVISQKPSRDICQRGTSLTIQCQVDSQVTMMFWYRQQPGQSLTLIATANQGSEATYESGFVIDKFPISRPNLTFSTLTVSNMSPEDSSIYLCSVKTGSGETQYFGPGTRLLVL.